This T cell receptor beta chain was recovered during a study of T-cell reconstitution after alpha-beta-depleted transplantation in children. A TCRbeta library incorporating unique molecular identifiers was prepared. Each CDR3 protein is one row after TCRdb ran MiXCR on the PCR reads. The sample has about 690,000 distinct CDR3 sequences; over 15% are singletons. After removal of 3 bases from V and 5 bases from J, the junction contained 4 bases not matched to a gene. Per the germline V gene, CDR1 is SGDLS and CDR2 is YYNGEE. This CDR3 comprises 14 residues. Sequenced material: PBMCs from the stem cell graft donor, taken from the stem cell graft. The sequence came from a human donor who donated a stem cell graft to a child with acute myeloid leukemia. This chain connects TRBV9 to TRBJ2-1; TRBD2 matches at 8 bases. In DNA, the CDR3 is TGTGCCAGCAGCGCGGGGACTAGTCACAATGAGCAGTTCTTC. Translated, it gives CASSAGTSHNEQFF.